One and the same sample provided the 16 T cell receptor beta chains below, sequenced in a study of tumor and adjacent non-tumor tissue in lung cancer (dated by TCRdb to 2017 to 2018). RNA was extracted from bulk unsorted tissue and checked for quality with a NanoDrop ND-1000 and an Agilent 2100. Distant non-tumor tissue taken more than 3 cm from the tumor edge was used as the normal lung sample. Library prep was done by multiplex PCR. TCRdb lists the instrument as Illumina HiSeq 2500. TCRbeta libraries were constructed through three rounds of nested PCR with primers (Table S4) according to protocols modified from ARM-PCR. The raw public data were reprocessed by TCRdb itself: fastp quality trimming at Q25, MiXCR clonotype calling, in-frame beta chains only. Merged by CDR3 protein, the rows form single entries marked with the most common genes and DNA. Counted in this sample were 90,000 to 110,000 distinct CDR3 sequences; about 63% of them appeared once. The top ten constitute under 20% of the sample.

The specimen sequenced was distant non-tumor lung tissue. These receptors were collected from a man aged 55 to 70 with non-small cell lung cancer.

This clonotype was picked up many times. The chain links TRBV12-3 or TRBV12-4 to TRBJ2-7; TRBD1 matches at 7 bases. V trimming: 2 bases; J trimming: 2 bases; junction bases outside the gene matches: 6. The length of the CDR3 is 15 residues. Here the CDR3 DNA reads TGTGCCAGCAGTTTAAGGGACAGTCTAGCCTACGAGCAGTACTTC. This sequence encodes CASSLRDSLAYEQYF.

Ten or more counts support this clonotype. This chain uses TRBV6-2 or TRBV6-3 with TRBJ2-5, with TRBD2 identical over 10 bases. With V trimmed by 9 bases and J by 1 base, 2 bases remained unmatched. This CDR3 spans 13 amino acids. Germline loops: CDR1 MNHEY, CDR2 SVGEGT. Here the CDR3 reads CASRTSGQETQYF. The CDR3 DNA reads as TGTGCCAGTCGGACTAGCGGCCAAGAGACCCAGTACTTC.

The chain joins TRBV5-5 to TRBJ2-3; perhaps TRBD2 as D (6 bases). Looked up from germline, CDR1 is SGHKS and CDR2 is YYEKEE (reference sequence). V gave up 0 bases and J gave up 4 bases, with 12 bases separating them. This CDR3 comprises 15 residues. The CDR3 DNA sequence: TGTGCCAGCAGCTTGGTTGGCGGGGAAGCAGATACGCAGTATTTT. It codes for CASSLVGGEADTQYF. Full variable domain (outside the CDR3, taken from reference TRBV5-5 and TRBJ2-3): DAGVTQSPTHLIKTRGQQVTLRCSPISGHKSVSWYQQVLGQGPQFIFQYYEKEERGRGNFPDRFSARQFPNYSSELNVNALLLGDSALYLCASSLVGGEADTQYFGPGTRLTVL.

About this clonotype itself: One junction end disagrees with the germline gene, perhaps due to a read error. CDR3 sequence reads: CTSMNIRVVRYEQYF. Written as DNA, the CDR3 is TGTACCAGCATGAACATAAGGGTCGTCCGCTACGAGCAGTACTTC. The chain combines TRBV6-6 with TRBJ2-7, with unresolved D. Per the germline V gene, CDR1 is MNHNY and CDR2 is SVGAGI (reference sequence). The CDR3 length is 15 residues.

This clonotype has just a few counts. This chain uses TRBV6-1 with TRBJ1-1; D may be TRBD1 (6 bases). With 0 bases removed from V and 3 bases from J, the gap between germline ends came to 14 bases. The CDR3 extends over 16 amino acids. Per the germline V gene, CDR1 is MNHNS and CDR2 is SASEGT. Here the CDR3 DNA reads TGTGCCAGCAGTGAAGCGGAGCCGGGGGCGGACACTGAAGCTTTCTTT. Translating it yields CASSEAEPGADTEAFF.

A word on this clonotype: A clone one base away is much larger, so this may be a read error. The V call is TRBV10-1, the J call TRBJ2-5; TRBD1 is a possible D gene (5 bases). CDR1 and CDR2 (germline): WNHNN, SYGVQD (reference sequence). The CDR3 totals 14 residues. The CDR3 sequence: CASSESLGQETKYF. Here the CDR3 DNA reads TGCGCCAGCAGTGAGTCGCTGGGGCAAGAGACCAAGTACTTC.

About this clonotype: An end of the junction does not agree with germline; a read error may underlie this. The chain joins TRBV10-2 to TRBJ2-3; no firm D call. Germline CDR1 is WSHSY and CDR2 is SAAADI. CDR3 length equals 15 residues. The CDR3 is CASSEGSPRTDTKYF. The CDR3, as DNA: TGCGCCAGCAGTGAAGGGTCCCCGCGCACAGATACGAAGTATTTT.

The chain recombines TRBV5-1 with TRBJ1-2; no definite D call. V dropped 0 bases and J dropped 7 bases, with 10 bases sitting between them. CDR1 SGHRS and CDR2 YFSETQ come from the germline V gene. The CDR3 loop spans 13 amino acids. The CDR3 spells CASSLGVDVGYTF. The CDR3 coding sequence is TGCGCCAGCAGCTTGGGGGTGGACGTTGGCTACACCTTC.

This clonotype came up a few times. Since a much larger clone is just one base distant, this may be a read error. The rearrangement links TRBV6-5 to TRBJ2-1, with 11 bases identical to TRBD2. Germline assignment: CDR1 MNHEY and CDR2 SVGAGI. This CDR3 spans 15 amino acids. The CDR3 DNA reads TGTGCCAGCAGTTACTCGAAGGGACTAGCGGTTGAGCAGCTCTTC. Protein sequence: CASSYSKGLAVEQLF.

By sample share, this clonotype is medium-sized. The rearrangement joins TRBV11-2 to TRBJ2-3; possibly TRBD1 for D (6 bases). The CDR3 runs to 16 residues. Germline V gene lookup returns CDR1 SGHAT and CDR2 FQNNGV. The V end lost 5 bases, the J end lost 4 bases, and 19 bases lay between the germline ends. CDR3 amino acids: CASSAHGRRGADTQYF. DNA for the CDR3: TGTGCCAGCAGCGCCCACGGCCGCAGGGGTGCAGATACGCAGTATTTT. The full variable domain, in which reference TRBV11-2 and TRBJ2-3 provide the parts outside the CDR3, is EAGVAQSPRYKIIEKRQSVAFWCNPISGHATLYWYQQILGQGPKLLIQFQNNGVVDDSQLPKDRFSAERLKGVDSTLKIQPAKLEDSAVYLCASSAHGRRGADTQYFGPGTRLTVL.

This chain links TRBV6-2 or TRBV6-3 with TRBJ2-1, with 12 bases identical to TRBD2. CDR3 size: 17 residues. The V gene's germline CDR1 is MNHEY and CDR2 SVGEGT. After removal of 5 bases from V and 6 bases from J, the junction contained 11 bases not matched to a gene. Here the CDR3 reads CASSPEVLAGGSNEQFF. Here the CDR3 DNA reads TGTGCCAGCAGTCCCGAGGTACTAGCGGGGGGTAGCAATGAGCAGTTCTTC.

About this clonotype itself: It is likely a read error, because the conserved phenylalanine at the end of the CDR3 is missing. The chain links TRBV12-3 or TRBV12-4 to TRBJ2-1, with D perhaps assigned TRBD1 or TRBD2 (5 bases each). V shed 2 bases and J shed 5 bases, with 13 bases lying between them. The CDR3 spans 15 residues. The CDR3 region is CASSLSSRGHNEQFL. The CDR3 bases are TGTGCCAGCAGTTTATCCAGCCGGGGACACAATGAGCAGTTCCTC.

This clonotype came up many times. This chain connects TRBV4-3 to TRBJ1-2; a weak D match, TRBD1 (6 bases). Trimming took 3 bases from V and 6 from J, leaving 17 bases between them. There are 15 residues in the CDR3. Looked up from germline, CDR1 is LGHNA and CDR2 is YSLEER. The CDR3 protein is CASSQDWGGADGYTF. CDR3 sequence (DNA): TGCGCCAGCAGCCAGGATTGGGGGGGCGCCGATGGCTACACCTTC.

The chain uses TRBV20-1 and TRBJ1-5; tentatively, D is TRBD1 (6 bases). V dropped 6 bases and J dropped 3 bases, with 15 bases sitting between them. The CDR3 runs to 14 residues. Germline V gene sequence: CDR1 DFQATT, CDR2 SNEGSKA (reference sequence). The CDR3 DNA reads TGCAGTGCCCGGTATGGGGGCGACAATCAGCCCCAGCATTTT. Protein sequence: CSARYGGDNQPQHF.

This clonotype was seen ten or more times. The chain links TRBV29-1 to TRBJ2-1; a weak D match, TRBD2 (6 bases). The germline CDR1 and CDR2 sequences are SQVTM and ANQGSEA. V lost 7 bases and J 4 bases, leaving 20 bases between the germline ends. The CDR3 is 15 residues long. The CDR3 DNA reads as TGCAGCGCCCCAACGGGAGCGGGTCTATACAATGAGCAGTTCTTC. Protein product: CSAPTGAGLYNEQFF.

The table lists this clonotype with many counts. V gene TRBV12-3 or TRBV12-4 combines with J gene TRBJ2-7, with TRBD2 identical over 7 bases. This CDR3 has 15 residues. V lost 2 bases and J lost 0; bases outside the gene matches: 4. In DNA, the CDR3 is TGTGCCAGCAGTTTATCCCAGCGGGACTCCTACGAGCAGTACTTC. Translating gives CASSLSQRDSYEQYF.